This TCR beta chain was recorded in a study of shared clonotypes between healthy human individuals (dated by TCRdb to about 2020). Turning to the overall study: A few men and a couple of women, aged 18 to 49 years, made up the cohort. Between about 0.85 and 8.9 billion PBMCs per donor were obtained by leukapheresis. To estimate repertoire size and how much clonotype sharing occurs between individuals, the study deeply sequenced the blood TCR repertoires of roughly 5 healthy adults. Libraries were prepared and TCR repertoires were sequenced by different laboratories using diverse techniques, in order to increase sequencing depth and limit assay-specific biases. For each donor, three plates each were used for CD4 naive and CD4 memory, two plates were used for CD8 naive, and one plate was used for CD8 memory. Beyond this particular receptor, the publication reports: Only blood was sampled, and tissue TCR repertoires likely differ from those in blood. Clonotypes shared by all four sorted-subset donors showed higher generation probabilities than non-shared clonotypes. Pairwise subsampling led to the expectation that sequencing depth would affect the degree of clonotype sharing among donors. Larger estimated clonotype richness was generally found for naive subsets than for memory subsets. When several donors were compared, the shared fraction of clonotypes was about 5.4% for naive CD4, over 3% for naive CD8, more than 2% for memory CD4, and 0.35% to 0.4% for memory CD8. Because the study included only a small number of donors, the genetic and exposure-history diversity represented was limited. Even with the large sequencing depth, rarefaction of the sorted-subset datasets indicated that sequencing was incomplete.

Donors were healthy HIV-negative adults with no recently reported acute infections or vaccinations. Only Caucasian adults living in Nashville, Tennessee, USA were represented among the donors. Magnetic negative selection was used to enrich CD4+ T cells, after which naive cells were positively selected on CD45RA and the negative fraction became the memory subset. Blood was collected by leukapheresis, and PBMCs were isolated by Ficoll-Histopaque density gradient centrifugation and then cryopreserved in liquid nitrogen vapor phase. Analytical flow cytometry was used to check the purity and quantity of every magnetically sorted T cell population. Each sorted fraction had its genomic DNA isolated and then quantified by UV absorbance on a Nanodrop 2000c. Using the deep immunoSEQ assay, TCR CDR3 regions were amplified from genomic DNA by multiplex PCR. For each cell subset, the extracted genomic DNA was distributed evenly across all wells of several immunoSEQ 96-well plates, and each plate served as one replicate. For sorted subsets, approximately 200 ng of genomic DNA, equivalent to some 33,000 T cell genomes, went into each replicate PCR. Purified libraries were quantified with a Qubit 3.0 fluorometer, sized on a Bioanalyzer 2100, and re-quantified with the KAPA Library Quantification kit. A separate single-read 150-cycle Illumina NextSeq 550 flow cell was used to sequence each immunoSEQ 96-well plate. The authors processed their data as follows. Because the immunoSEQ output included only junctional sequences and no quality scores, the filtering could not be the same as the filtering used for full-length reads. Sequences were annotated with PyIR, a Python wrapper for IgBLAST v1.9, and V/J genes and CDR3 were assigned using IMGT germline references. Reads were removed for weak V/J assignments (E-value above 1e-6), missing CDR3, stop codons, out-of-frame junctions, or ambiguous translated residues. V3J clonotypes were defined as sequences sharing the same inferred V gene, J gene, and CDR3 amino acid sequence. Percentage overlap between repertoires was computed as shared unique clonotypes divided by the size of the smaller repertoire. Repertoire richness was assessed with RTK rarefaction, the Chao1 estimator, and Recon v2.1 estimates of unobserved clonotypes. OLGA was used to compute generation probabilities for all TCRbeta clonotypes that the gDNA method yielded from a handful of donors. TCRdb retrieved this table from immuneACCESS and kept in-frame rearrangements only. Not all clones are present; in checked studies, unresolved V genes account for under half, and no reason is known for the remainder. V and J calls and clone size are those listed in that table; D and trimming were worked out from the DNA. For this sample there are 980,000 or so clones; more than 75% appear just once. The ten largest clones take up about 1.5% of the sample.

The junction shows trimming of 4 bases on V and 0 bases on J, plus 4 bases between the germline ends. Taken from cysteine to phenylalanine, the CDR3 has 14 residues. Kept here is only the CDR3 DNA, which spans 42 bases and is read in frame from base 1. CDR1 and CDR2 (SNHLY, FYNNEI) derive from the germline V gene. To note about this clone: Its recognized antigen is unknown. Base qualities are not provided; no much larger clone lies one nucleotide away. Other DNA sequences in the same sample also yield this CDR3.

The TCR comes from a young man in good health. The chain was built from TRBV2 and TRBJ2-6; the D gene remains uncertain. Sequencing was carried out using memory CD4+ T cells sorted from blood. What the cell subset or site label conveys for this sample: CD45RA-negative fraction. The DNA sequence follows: TGTGCCAGCAGTGGGTCCTCTGGGGCCAACGTCCTGACTTTC. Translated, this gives CASSGSSGANVLTF.